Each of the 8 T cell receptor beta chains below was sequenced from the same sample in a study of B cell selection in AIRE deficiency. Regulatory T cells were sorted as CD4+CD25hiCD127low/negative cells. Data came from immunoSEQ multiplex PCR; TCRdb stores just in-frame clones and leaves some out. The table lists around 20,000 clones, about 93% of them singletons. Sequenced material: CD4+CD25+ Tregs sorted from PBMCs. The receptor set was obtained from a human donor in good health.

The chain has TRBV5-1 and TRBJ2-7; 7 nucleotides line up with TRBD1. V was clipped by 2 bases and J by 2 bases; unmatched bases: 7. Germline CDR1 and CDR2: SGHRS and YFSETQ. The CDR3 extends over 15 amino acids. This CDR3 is CASSLRQGVPYEQYF. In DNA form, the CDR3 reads TGCGCCAGCAGCTTACGACAGGGAGTTCCCTACGAGCAGTACTTC.

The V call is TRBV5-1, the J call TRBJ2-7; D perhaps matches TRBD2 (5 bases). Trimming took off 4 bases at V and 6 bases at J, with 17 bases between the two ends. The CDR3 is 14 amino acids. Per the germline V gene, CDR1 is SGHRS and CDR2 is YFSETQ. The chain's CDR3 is CASSPEALVSEQYF. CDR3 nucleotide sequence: TGCGCCAGCAGCCCGGAGGCTCTAGTGTCCGAGCAGTACTTC.

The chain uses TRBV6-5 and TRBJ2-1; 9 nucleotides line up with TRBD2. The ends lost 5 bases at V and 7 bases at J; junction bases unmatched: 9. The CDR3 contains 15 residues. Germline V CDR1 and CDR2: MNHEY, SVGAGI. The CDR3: CASSLAGLLQNEQFF. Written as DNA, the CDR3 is TGTGCCAGCAGTCTAGCGGGATTATTACAGAATGAGCAGTTCTTC.

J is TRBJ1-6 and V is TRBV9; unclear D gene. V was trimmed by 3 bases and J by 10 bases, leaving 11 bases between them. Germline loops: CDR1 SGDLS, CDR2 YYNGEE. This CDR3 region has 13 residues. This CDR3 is CASSDTPRSPLHF. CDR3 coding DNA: TGTGCCAGCAGCGATACCCCTCGGTCACCCCTCCACTTT.

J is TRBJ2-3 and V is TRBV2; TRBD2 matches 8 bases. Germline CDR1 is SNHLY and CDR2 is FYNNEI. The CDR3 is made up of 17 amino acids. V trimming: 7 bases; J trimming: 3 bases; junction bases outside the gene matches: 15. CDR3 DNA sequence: TGTGCCAGCATCTCCGCGACGCGGGAGGCGGGGACAGATACGCAGTATTTT. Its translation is CASISATREAGTDTQYF.

CDR3 nucleotide sequence: TGTGCCAGCAGTGTCTCATTCCGCAGGGGATTTGCTGACGAGCAGTACTTC. Translated: CASSVSFRRGFADEQYF. The gene calls are TRBV2 and TRBJ2-7; possibly TRBD1 for D (6 bases). The V gene lost 4 bases and the J gene lost 5 bases, with 24 bases spanning the gap. CDR1 and CDR2 (germline): SNHLY, FYNNEI. CDR3 length: 17 amino acids.

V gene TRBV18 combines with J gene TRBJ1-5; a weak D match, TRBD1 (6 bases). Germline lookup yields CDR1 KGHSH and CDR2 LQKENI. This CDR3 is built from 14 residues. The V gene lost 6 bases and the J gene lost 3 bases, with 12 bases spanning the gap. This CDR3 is CASSPGQFNQPQHF. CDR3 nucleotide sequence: TGTGCCAGCTCCCCCGGACAGTTCAATCAGCCCCAGCATTTT.

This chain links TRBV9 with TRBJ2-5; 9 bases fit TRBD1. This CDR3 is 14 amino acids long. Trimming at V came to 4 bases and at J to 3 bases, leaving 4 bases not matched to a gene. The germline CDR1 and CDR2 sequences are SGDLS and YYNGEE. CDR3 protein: CASSHGTGKETQYF. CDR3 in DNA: TGTGCCAGCAGCCATGGGACAGGGAAAGAGACCCAGTACTTC.